One TCR beta chain is described in this entry. The data stem from a study of blood T cell repertoires in COVID-19. The ends lost 3 bases at V and 3 bases at J; junction bases unmatched: 8. The CDR3 extends over 16 amino acids. The germline V gene has CDR1 LGHDT and CDR2 YNNKEL (reference sequence). Repertoires were generated with immunoSEQ multiplex PCR, while TCRdb's copy carries only in-frame clones and drops some. The profile shows 120,000 or so clones, more than 70% of them singletons. What was sequenced was peripheral blood. The receptor was isolated from a human donor in a cohort sampled during active COVID-19. The chain joins TRBV3-1 (or the pseudogene TRBV3-2) to TRBJ2-3, with 8 bases that match TRBD2. The CDR3 spells CASSHTGTRGTDTQYF. The CDR3 DNA is TGTGCCAGCAGCCACACCGGGACTAGGGGGACAGATACGCAGTATTTT.